What follows are 7 T cell receptor beta chains derived from one specimen sequenced in a study of blood T cell repertoires in COVID-19. Libraries were prepared by immunoSEQ multiplex PCR; TCRdb keeps only in-frame clonotypes and omits some of them. The profile shows 200,000 or so clones, around three quarters of them singletons. Material for sequencing was peripheral blood. The source is a man in his 60s with active or convalescent COVID-19.

V is TRBV7-3 and J is TRBJ2-7, with 10 bases matching TRBD1. Germline-derived CDR1 and CDR2 are SGHTA and FQGTGA. CDR3 size: 15 residues. The junction had 5 bases not matched to a gene; V was cut back by 5 bases and J by 1 base. CDR3 region: CASSTGGQGSYEQYF. The CDR3 DNA sequence: TGTGCCAGCAGCACGGGGGGACAGGGGTCCTACGAGCAGTACTTC. Using reference TRBV7-3 and TRBJ2-7 for the parts outside the CDR3, the full variable domain is GAGVSQTPSNKVTEKGKYVELRCDPISGHTALYWYRQSLGQGPEFLIYFQGTGAADDSGLPNDRFFAVRPEGSVSTLKIQRTERGDSAVYLCASSTGGQGSYEQYFGPGTRLTVT.

The rearrangement links TRBV21-1 to TRBJ1-4. TRBV21-1 is a pseudogene locus. The CDR3 loop spans 12 amino acids. CDR3 protein: CASSKVEEKLFF. CDR3 coding DNA: TGTGCCAGCAGCAAAGTGGAGGAAAAACTGTTTTTT.

The chain has TRBV27 and TRBJ1-1, with D possibly TRBD1 on 5 matching bases. In germline, CDR1 is MNHEY, CDR2 SMNVEV (reference sequence). The CDR3 spans 13 residues. The ends were cut back, 3 bases at V and 4 bases at J, with 9 bases in the middle. The CDR3 reads CASSFRQLTEAFF. In DNA, the CDR3 is TGTGCCAGCAGTTTTCGACAGCTCACTGAAGCTTTCTTT.

This sequence joins TRBV10-3 and TRBJ1-3; maybe TRBD1 (5 bases). Between the trimmed V and J ends, which lost 6 bases and 3 bases, there was a span of 15 bases. The CDR3 has 15 residues. Per the germline V gene, CDR1 is ENHRY and CDR2 is SYGVKD. DNA for the CDR3: TGTGCCATCAGCGGATCGGGACTAGGTGGAAACACCATATATTTT. Amino acids: CAISGSGLGGNTIYF.

This clone was counted a few times. This sequence joins TRBV5-4 and TRBJ2-5; the match to TRBD2 covers 13 bases. There are 17 residues in the CDR3. CDR1 is SGHNT, CDR2 YYREEE, per germline (reference sequence). The trim removed 4 bases at V and 5 bases at J, leaving 11 bases unmatched. CDR3 region: CASSIGTSGIQRETQYF. The CDR3 DNA is TGTGCCAGCAGCATTGGGACTAGCGGGATCCAAAGGGAGACCCAGTACTTC.

The chain uses TRBV30 and TRBJ1-5; D remains ambiguous. Trimming took 1 base from V and 1 from J, leaving 5 bases between them. The CDR3 is 13 residues long. The germline CDR1 and CDR2 sequences are GTSNPN and SVGIG (reference sequence). CDR3 in DNA: TGTGCCTGGAGTGGCAGAAGCAATCAGCCCCAGCATTTT. It codes for CAWSGRSNQPQHF.

V and J are TRBV18 and TRBJ1-1; tentatively, D is TRBD1 (5 bases). The length of the CDR3 is 13 residues. V lost 6 bases, J lost 1 base, and 9 bases lay in between. Germline V gives CDR1 KGHSH, CDR2 LQKENI. CDR3 loop: CASSSGQNTEAFF. CDR3 DNA: TGTGCCAGCTCGTCCGGACAGAACACTGAAGCTTTCTTT.